This entry lists 20 T cell receptor beta chains sequenced from one sample in a study of blood T cell repertoires in COVID-19. The assay was immunoSEQ multiplex PCR, and TCRdb's table has in-frame clones only and misses some. The sample has fewer than 100,000 clones, around 87% seen once. Material: peripheral blood. These receptors all come from a human donor with acute or convalescent COVID-19. The donor label of this sample is uncertain.

This clone has just one count. In DNA, the CDR3 is TGTGCCAGCAGTGGGACAGCCGCTCGGGCTGAAGCTTTCTTT. This encodes CASSGTAARAEAFF. The V call is TRBV2, the J call TRBJ1-1; D possibly corresponds to TRBD1 (6 bases). Germline V CDR1 and CDR2: SNHLY, FYNNEI. There are 14 residues in the CDR3. V gave up 4 bases and J gave up 6 bases, with 15 bases separating them.

The CDR3 here is CASRPGQGANQPQHF. CDR3 DNA sequence: TGTGCCAGCAGACCGGGACAGGGGGCGAATCAGCCCCAGCATTTT. The chain has TRBV6-5 and TRBJ1-5; 12 bases line up with TRBD1. There are 15 residues in the CDR3. The germline V gene encodes CDR1 MNHEY and CDR2 SVGAGI. J was trimmed by 4 bases and V by 6 bases; bases with no gene match: 4.

V gene TRBV7-3 combines with J gene TRBJ1-1; D is possibly TRBD1 (6 bases). V shed 2 bases and J shed 0 bases, with 16 bases lying between them. Germline V gene lookup returns CDR1 SGHTA and CDR2 FQGTGA. The CDR3 has 17 residues. CDR3 loop: CASSLVSTGPLNTEAFF. In nucleotides, the CDR3 is TGTGCCAGCAGCTTAGTGTCGACAGGCCCGCTGAACACTGAAGCTTTCTTT.

The chain joins TRBV6-2 or TRBV6-3 to TRBJ1-5, with 9 bases aligning to TRBD1. J lost 3 bases, V lost 2 bases, and 8 bases had no gene match. The CDR3 is 17 residues long. Germline assignment: CDR1 MNHEY and CDR2 SVGEGT. CDR3: CASSYPTGGMHNQPQHF. CDR3 nucleotides: TGTGCCAGCAGTTACCCCACAGGGGGCATGCACAATCAGCCCCAGCATTTT.

Comment on this clone: The sample contains more than one DNA sequence encoding this CDR3. This chain connects TRBV5-1 to TRBJ2-7; 10 nucleotides line up with TRBD1. The CDR3 has 15 residues. Germline V gives CDR1 SGHRS, CDR2 YFSETQ. Trimming removed 2 bases from V and 5 bases from J; junction bases left unmatched: 7. In DNA, the CDR3 is TGCGCCAGCAGCTTCTCCGGGACAGGGGCTCACGAGCAGTACTTC. As protein: CASSFSGTGAHEQYF.

The chain carries TRBV9 and TRBJ2-1; a possible D gene is TRBD2 (6 bases). The CDR3 totals 15 residues. The V gene's germline CDR1 is SGDLS and CDR2 YYNGEE. The V gene lost 0 bases and the J gene lost 11 bases, with 18 bases spanning the gap. The DNA for the CDR3 is TGTGCCAGCAGCGTAGCCGGGACTCCCGGGGTTAAGCAGTTCTTC. This encodes CASSVAGTPGVKQFF.

The genes are TRBV7-6 and TRBJ2-2; D is uncertain. With 1 base removed from V and 7 bases from J, the gap between germline ends came to 13 bases. The CDR3 runs 15 residues. Per germline, CDR1 SGHVS and CDR2 FNYEAQ. This CDR3 is CASSLEFTVGGELFF. DNA of the CDR3: TGTGCCAGCAGCTTAGAATTTACAGTGGGCGGGGAGCTGTTTTTT. The variable domain in full, with the rest retrieved from reference TRBV7-6 and TRBJ2-2, is GAGVSQSPRYKVTKRGQDVALRCDPISGHVSLYWYRQALGQGPEFLTYFNYEAQQDKSGLPNDRFSAERPEGSISTLTIQRTEQRDSAMYRCASSLEFTVGGELFFGEGSRLTVL.

The rearrangement links TRBV18 to TRBJ1-2; 7 bases are shared with TRBD1. CDR1 is KGHSH, CDR2 LQKENI, per germline. The CDR3 has 13 amino acids. V shed 4 bases and J 8 bases; nucleotides not matched to a gene: 7. The CDR3 coding sequence is TGTGCCAGCTCACTCGGACAGGAGGGCGGCTACACCTTC. This sequence encodes CASSLGQEGGYTF.

CDR3 sequence: CASSPSHRGPGELFF. CDR3 nucleotide sequence: TGTGCCAGCAGCCCCTCGCACAGGGGGCCCGGGGAGCTGTTTTTT. J is TRBJ2-2 and V is TRBV7-2; 9 nucleotides match TRBD1. The V gene's germline CDR1 is SGHTA and CDR2 FQGNSA. The CDR3 is made up of 15 amino acids. The V gene end was trimmed by 5 bases and the J gene end by 6 bases; junction bases not matched to a gene: 7.

CDR3 DNA: TGTGCCAGCAGCTTAAATCTTGGAGTGAACACTGAAGCTTTCTTT. Translation gives CASSLNLGVNTEAFF. The V gene is TRBV7-3, the J gene TRBJ1-1; D remains unclear. This CDR3 is built from 15 residues. CDR1 and CDR2 (germline): SGHTA, FQGTGA. V lost 1 base to trimming and J lost 0 bases, with 9 bases between them.

This chain links TRBV5-1 with TRBJ1-1; 11 nucleotides match TRBD1. V gave up 1 base and J gave up 1 base; unmatched junction bases: 9. Germline CDR1 SGHRS, CDR2 YFSETQ. This CDR3 is built from 18 residues. The CDR3 is CASSLRTGGSSRNTEAFF. CDR3 sequence (DNA): TGCGCCAGCAGCTTGCGGACAGGGGGCTCTTCGAGGAACACTGAAGCTTTCTTT. Drawing the rest from reference TRBV5-1 and TRBJ1-1, the complete variable domain is KAGVTQTPRYLIKTRGQQVTLSCSPISGHRSVSWYQQTPGQGLQFLFEYFSETQRNKGNFPGRFSGRQFSNSRSEMNVSTLELGDSALYLCASSLRTGGSSRNTEAFFGQGTRLTVV.

This clone occurred a few times. CDR3 sequence: CAIRGTNGELFF. The CDR3 region has the DNA TGTGCCATCAGAGGGACAAATGGGGAGCTGTTTTTT. The J gene is TRBJ2-2, the V gene TRBV10-3; weak D call: TRBD1 (6 bases). This CDR3 is 12 amino acids long. The V and J ends lost 6 bases and 8 bases respectively, with 10 bases between them. Germline V gene data show CDR1 as ENHRY and CDR2 as SYGVKD.

The chain recombines TRBV5-1 with TRBJ1-2, with a possible D match to TRBD1 (5 bases). Germline V gene lookup returns CDR1 SGHRS and CDR2 YFSETQ. Trimming pared 0 bases from V and 4 bases from J, leaving 10 bases between. The CDR3 has 14 amino acids. The CDR3 DNA sequence: TGCGCCAGCAGCTTGGCCTGGGGCCGCTATGGCTACACCTTC. This codes for CASSLAWGRYGYTF.

The chain uses TRBV3-1 (or the pseudogene TRBV3-2) and TRBJ2-5; no firm D call. Trimming cost V 3 bases and J 7 bases, with 6 bases left between them. The germline V gene has CDR1 LGHDT and CDR2 YNNKEL (reference sequence). This CDR3 spans 11 amino acids. This CDR3 is CASSQSGTQYF. DNA for the CDR3: TGTGCCAGCAGCCAGTCCGGGACCCAGTACTTC.

The chain is built from TRBV5-1 and TRBJ2-7; tentative D call: TRBD1 (6 bases). The CDR3 extends over 18 amino acids. V was cut by 4 bases and J by 2 bases, with 25 bases left in between. The germline CDR1 and CDR2 sequences are SGHRS and YFSETQ. The CDR3 loop is CASSRAWDTSSGAYEQYF. The DNA of the CDR3 is TGCGCCAGCAGCCGGGCTTGGGACACCTCTTCAGGAGCCTACGAGCAGTACTTC.

The V gene is TRBV4-3, the J gene TRBJ2-1; TRBD2 agrees at 8 bases. The CDR3 runs to 16 residues. With V trimmed by 1 base and J by 4 bases, 6 bases remained unmatched. Germline loops: CDR1 LGHNA, CDR2 YSLEER. CDR3: CASSQGTSLGYNEQFF. The CDR3 coding sequence is TGCGCCAGCAGCCAAGGGACTAGCTTGGGGTACAATGAGCAGTTCTTC.

The chain links TRBV2 to TRBJ1-6; a weak D match, TRBD1 (6 bases). This CDR3 spans 15 amino acids. The germline V gene has CDR1 SNHLY and CDR2 FYNNEI. V shed 1 base and J shed 7 bases, with 11 bases lying between them. The CDR3 DNA reads as TGTGCCAGCAGTGAAGTAGGGGGGGAGAATTCACCCCTCCACTTT. This gives the protein CASSEVGGENSPLHF.

This chain joins TRBV5-1 and TRBJ1-1; D remains ambiguous. V was clipped by 2 bases and J by 4 bases, with 9 bases between them. Germline CDR1 reads SGHRS; CDR2 reads YFSETQ. CDR3 length: 13 residues. The CDR3 sequence: CASSFSSFTEAFF. The CDR3 DNA reads TGCGCCAGCAGCTTTAGTTCTTTCACTGAAGCTTTCTTT. The entire variable domain, with the rest obtained from reference TRBV5-1 and TRBJ1-1, is as follows: KAGVTQTPRYLIKTRGQQVTLSCSPISGHRSVSWYQQTPGQGLQFLFEYFSETQRNKGNFPGRFSGRQFSNSRSEMNVSTLELGDSALYLCASSFSSFTEAFFGQGTRLTVV.

Note on this clone: An end of the junction does not agree with germline; a read error may underlie this. This chain links TRBV11-1 with TRBJ1-3; 7 nucleotides align to TRBD1. This CDR3 region has 16 residues. CDR1 SGHAT and CDR2 FQDESV come from the germline V gene (reference sequence). This CDR3 is CASSSMGQLTGNTIYF. In DNA form, the CDR3 reads TGTGCCAGCAGCTCGATGGGACAGCTCACTGGGAACACCATATATTTT.

The gene calls are TRBV9 and TRBJ1-5; D might be TRBD1 (6 bases). The CDR3 runs 13 residues. With 4 bases removed from V and 8 bases from J, the gap between germline ends came to 13 bases. Germline-derived CDR1 and CDR2 are SGDLS and YYNGEE. The CDR3 reads CASSRGGQEPQHF. The CDR3, as DNA: TGTGCCAGCAGCCGGGGGGGGCAAGAGCCCCAGCATTTT.